Here is one T cell receptor (beta chain) with its context. Profiling relied on immunoSEQ multiplex PCR, and the TCRdb table lists in-frame clones only, not all of them. In the table there are about 24,000 clones, roughly 90% of which are singletons. This specimen belongs to a study of T cell changes during pregnancy in multiple sclerosis. Germline assignment: CDR1 SEHNR and CDR2 FQNEAQ (reference sequence). Trimming took 5 bases from V and 10 from J; bases not matched to a gene: 7. The CDR3 covers 15 residues. The rearrangement links TRBV7-9 to TRBJ2-1; 14 bases map to TRBD2. The sample here was CD8+ T cells from peripheral blood mononuclear cells, taken in the third trimester of pregnancy. The receptor comes from a female donor in good health, enrolled as a control in a pregnancy study. DNA of the CDR3: TGTGCCAGCAGCCCAAAAGGACTAGCGGGGGGCGAGCAGTTCTTC. The encoded protein is CASSPKGLAGGEQFF.